This TCR beta chain was obtained from a study of T cells in Graves' hyperthyroidism and ophthalmopathy. Across the study: The blood sample was taken at first diagnosis, before treatment began.

This clonotype came up many times. Amplification of TCR beta CDR3 regions was performed using RNA transcripts as template. First-round RT-PCR of the TCR CDR3 relied on the HTBI primer set. TCRdb independently ran MiXCR on the multiplex PCR reads; one entry per CDR3 protein. Of around 620,000 distinct CDR3 sequences listed, under 20% are singletons. CDR3 size: 15 residues. V shed 5 bases and J shed 0 bases, with 11 bases lying between them. From germline, CDR1 is SGHTA and CDR2 FQGNSA. Material: blood. The sequence was collected from a woman aged 25 to 39 with Graves' hyperthyroidism. This chain joins TRBV7-2 and TRBJ2-4, with D possibly TRBD2 on 7 matching bases. CDR3 DNA sequence: TGTGCCAGCAGCGGGGGGGGCCGAGCCAAAAACATTCAGTACTTC. Translating it yields CASSGGGRAKNIQYF.